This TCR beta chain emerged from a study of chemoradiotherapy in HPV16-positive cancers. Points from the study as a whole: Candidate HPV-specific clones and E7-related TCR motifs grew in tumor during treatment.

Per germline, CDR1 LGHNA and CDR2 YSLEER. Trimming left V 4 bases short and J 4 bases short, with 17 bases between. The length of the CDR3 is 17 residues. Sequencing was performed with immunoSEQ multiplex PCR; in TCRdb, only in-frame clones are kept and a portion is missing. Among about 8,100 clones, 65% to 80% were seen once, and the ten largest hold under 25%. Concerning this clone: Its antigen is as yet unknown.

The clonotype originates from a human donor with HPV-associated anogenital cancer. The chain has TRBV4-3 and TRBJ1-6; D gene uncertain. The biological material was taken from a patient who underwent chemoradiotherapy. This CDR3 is CASSPGGSRSYNSPLHF. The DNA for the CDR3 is TGCGCCAGCAGCCCAGGCGGGAGCAGGTCATATAATTCACCCCTCCACTTT.